One and the same sample provided the 12 T cell receptor beta chains below, sequenced in a study of cytomegalovirus exposure and HLA in healthy donors. The PCR made use of 60 Vbeta and 13 Jbeta primers. The repertoire was sequenced with immunoSEQ multiplex PCR; TCRdb's copy has only in-frame clones and lacks some. The sample shows some 21,000 clones, and 22% sits with its ten largest clones. Sequences were obtained from PBMCs. These receptors came from a man aged 55-75 years in good health and CMV-seropositive.

The chain is built from TRBV5-1 and TRBJ2-3; TRBD1 matches 10 bases. Germline trimming cut 4 bases from V and 5 bases from J; bases unmatched to any gene: 7. Germline CDR1 and CDR2: SGHRS and YFSETQ. The CDR3 contains 15 residues. CDR3: CASSIAGTGEDTQYF. CDR3 bases: TGCGCCAGCAGCATAGCCGGGACAGGGGAAGATACGCAGTATTTT.

This chain joins TRBV7-2 and TRBJ1-1, with 12 bases aligning to TRBD1. With 5 bases clipped from V and 1 base from J, the junction kept 8 bases outside the gene matches. Germline assignment: CDR1 SGHTA and CDR2 FQGNSA. CDR3 length: 17 amino acids. This CDR3 is CASSPQGQGARNTEAFF. In DNA form, the CDR3 reads TGTGCCAGCAGCCCCCAGGGACAGGGGGCGCGGAACACTGAAGCTTTCTTT.

This chain joins TRBV5-1 and TRBJ2-3; the match to TRBD2 covers 8 bases. The V gene's germline CDR1 is SGHRS and CDR2 YFSETQ. This CDR3 region has 16 residues. The junction had 9 bases not matched to a gene; V was cut back by 2 bases and J by 4 bases. CDR3 in amino acids: CASSLASGSGADTQYF. CDR3 nucleotides: TGCGCCAGCAGCTTAGCCAGCGGGAGCGGGGCAGATACGCAGTATTTT.

V is TRBV19 and J is TRBJ1-1; 7 positions match TRBD1. V was pared by 2 bases and J by 5 bases, with 5 bases of the junction left unmatched. This CDR3 comprises 14 residues. Germline V gene data show CDR1 as LNHDA and CDR2 as SQIVND (reference sequence). In DNA, the CDR3 is TGTGCCAGTAGTATAAGGGGGCGCGAAACTGAAGCTTTCTTT. Translating gives CASSIRGRETEAFF.

The CDR3 region has the DNA TGTGCCAGTAGTCCCAATGCGGGGGTCTACGAGCAGTACTTC. Encoded protein: CASSPNAGVYEQYF. This chain joins TRBV19 and TRBJ2-7; 7 bases fit TRBD2. Germline-derived CDR1 and CDR2 are LNHDA and SQIVND (reference sequence). The length of the CDR3 is 14 residues. J was trimmed by 3 bases and V by 5 bases; bases with no gene match: 7.

V and J are TRBV15 and TRBJ1-1; D is possibly TRBD1 (5 bases). The CDR3 loop spans 15 amino acids. V lost 0 bases, J lost 4 bases, and 12 bases lay in between. CDR1 and CDR2 (germline): LNHNV, YYDKDF (reference sequence). CDR3 sequence reads: CATSRDQGSGTEAFF. DNA for the CDR3: TGTGCCACCAGCAGAGATCAGGGTAGCGGCACTGAAGCTTTCTTT.

V gene TRBV14 combines with J gene TRBJ1-2; 8 bases align to TRBD1. The CDR3 is 15 residues long. V trimming: 3 bases; J trimming: 7 bases; junction bases outside the gene matches: 10. Germline V CDR1 and CDR2: SGHDN, FVKESK. The CDR3 here is CASSHGGTGTSGYTF. The CDR3 DNA follows: TGTGCCAGCAGCCATGGAGGGACAGGTACTTCTGGCTACACCTTC.

Here the CDR3 reads CASSSWRGETQYF. CDR3 DNA sequence: TGTGCCAGCAGCTCGTGGCGCGGGGAGACCCAGTACTTC. V gene TRBV7-8 combines with J gene TRBJ2-5; maybe TRBD2 (5 bases). The germline V gene encodes CDR1 SGHVS and CDR2 FQNEAQ. Trimming left V 4 bases short and J 5 bases short, with 11 bases between. This CDR3 region has 13 residues.

This chain joins TRBV5-4 and TRBJ2-5, with TRBD2 as a possible D gene (6 bases). The CDR3 is made up of 14 amino acids. From germline, CDR1 is SGHNT and CDR2 YYREEE (reference sequence). The V end lost 0 bases, the J end lost 3 bases, and 9 bases lay between the germline ends. The DNA of the CDR3 is TGTGCCAGCAGCTTGGGTGGGACTGAAGAGACCCAGTACTTC. Translating it yields CASSLGGTEETQYF.

This rearrangement joins TRBV25-1 to TRBJ2-3; 8 nucleotides align to TRBD2. The germline gives CDR1 MGHDK, CDR2 SYGVNS. The V and J ends lost 7 bases and 5 bases, in that order; junction bases with no gene match: 11. The CDR3 spans 15 residues. The CDR3, as DNA: TGTGCCAGCAATCGAGCGGGGGCTAGCGGAGATACGCAGTATTTT. The encoded protein is CASNRAGASGDTQYF. The variable domain in full, with the rest retrieved from reference TRBV25-1 and TRBJ2-3, is EADIYQTPRYLVIGTGKKITLECSQTMGHDKMYWYQQDPGMELHLIHYSYGVNSTEKGDLSSESTVSRIRTEHFPLTLESARPSHTSQYLCASNRAGASGDTQYFGPGTRLTVL.

The chain is built from TRBV5-1 and TRBJ2-1, with TRBD2 identical over 10 bases. V shed 0 bases and J 8 bases; nucleotides not matched to a gene: 8. Germline values: CDR1 SGHRS, CDR2 YFSETQ. The CDR3 spans 16 residues. CDR3 residues: CASSLEPSGSVHEQFF. The CDR3 DNA follows: TGCGCCAGCAGCTTGGAGCCTAGCGGGAGTGTGCATGAGCAGTTCTTC.

The V and J genes are TRBV7-2 and TRBJ1-5; TRBD1 might be the D (5 bases). CDR3 size: 13 residues. Germline V gene lookup returns CDR1 SGHTA and CDR2 FQGNSA. With 5 bases removed from V and 4 bases from J, the gap between germline ends came to 9 bases. The CDR3 bases are TGTGCCAGCAGCCTCAGACAGAATCAGCCCCAGCATTTT. Translated, it gives CASSLRQNQPQHF. The whole variable domain, remainder taken from reference TRBV7-2 and TRBJ1-5, is GAGVSQSPSNKVTEKGKDVELRCDPISGHTALYWYRQSLGQGLEFLIYFQGNSAPDKSGLPSDRFSAERTGGSVSTLTIQRTQQEDSAVYLCASSLRQNQPQHFGDGTRLSIL.